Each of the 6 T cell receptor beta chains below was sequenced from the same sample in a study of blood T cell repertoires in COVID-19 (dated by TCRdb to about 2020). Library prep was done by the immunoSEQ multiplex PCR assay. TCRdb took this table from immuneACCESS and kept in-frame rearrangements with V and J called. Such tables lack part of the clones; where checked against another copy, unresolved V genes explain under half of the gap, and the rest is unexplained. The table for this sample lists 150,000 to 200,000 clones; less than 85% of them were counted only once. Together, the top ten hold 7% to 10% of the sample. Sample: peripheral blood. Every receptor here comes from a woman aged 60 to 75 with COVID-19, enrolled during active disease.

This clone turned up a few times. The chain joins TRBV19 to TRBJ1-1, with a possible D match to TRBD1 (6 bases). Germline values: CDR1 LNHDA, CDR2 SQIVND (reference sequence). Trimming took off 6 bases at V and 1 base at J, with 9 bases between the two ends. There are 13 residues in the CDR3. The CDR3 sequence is CASSVGQNTEAFF. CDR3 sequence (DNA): TGTGCCAGTAGCGTGGGACAGAACACTGAAGCTTTCTTT. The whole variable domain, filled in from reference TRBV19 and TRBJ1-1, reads DGGITQSPKYLFRKEGQNVTLSCEQNLNHDAMYWYRQDPGQGLRLIYYSQIVNDFQKGDIAEGYSVSREKKESFPLTVTSAQKNPTAFYLCASSVGQNTEAFFGQGTRLTVV.

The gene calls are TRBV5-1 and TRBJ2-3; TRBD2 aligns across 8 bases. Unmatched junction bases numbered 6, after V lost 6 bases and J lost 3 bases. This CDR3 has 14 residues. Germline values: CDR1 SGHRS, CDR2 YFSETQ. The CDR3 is CASTRPGGTDTQYF. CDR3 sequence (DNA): TGCGCCAGCACCCGACCGGGGGGGACAGATACGCAGTATTTT.

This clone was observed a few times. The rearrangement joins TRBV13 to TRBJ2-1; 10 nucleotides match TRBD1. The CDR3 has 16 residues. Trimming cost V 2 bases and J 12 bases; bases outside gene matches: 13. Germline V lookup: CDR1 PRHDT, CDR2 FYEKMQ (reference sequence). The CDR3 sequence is CASSLLAGTGVSGQFF. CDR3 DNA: TGTGCCAGCAGCTTATTAGCGGGGACAGGGGTGTCGGGGCAGTTCTTC.

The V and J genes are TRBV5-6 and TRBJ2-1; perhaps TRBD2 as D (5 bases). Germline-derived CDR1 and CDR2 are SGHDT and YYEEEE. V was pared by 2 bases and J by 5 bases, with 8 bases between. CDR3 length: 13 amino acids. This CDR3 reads CASSFYGNNEQFF. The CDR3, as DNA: TGTGCCAGCAGCTTTTACGGGAACAATGAGCAGTTCTTC.

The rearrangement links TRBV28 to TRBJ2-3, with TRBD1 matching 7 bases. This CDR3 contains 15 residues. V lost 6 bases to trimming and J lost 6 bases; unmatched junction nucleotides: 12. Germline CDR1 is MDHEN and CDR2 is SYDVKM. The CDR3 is CASSRPTTGEDTQYF. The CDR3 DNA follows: TGTGCCAGCAGCCGTCCTACCACAGGGGAGGATACGCAGTATTTT.

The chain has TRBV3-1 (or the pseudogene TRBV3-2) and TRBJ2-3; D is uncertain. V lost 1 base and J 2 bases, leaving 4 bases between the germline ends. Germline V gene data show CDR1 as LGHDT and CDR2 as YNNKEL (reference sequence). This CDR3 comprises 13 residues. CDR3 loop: CASSQVYTDTQYF. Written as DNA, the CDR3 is TGTGCCAGCAGCCAAGTGTACACAGATACGCAGTATTTT.